The sequence of this TCR beta chain was determined in a study of cytomegalovirus exposure and HLA in healthy donors. Study results and caveats: Reports described diagnosis of cytomegalovirus status by the classifier as highly specific and sensitive. Cytomegalovirus association was assigned to about 150 TCR beta chains.

For this clone: The antigen remains undetermined.

The CDR3 covers 13 residues. The V and J ends lost 4 bases and 8 bases respectively, with 13 bases between them. The germline CDR1 and CDR2 sequences are SGHDT and YYEEEE. PCR was performed using 60 Vbeta and 13 Jbeta primers. Sequencing was performed with immunoSEQ multiplex PCR; in TCRdb, only in-frame clones are kept and a portion is missing. The repertoire consists of roughly 180,000 clones, with over 80% occurring once and the leading ten covering 0.95% to 1.5%. The receptor comes from a boy aged 2 to 9 in good health and CMV-seronegative. The chain uses TRBV5-6 and TRBJ1-3; a weak D match, TRBD1 (5 bases). Sequencing was performed on PBMCs. The CDR3 nucleotides are TGTGCCAGCAGCGGCCCAGGGATACACACCATATATTTT. This translates into CASSGPGIHTIYF.